This T cell receptor beta chain is from a study of blood T cell repertoires in COVID-19. In the study overall: The study drew acute and convalescent COVID-19 samples from the United States, Italy and Spain. T cells, B-cell-depleted T cells, or PBMCs provided the cDNA or gDNA that served as material.

The CDR3 has 16 residues. Trimming shortened V by 0 bases and J by 1 base, and 12 bases separated the two germline ends. Looked up from germline, CDR1 is MNHEY and CDR2 is SVGAGI. Original methodology: How many nucleated cells were present was estimated from reference gene primer amplification. The data were produced by immunoSEQ multiplex PCR, yet TCRdb's version contains in-frame clones alone and is incomplete. That table supplies the V and J calls and clone size; D and trimming were determined from the DNA. The data show about 150,000 clones, with more than 75% seen just once and 30% to 45% held by the top ten. This clone was detected once.

This clonotype was sampled from a man over 45 who had recovered from COVID-19. This sequence joins TRBV6-5 and TRBJ1-1, with D unclear. The material sequenced was peripheral blood. CDR3: CASSYSTGSGNTEAFF. CDR3 nucleotides: TGTGCCAGCAGTTACTCGACGGGGAGTGGGAACACTGAAGCTTTCTTT.